This T cell receptor (beta chain) was captured by sequencing in a study of regulatory T cells in long-lasting Graves disease. Broader study findings: Possibly, accuracy suffered from the small sample size. There was favoring of TRBV28, TRBJ1-2 and TRBJ2-5 in persistent disease. Reduced TCR diversity was observed in persistent Graves' patients versus newly diagnosed patients.

The V and J ends lost 6 bases and 3 bases, in that order; junction bases with no gene match: 3. CDR1 is KGHDR and CDR2 is SFDVKD in the germline V gene. This CDR3 comprises 14 residues. Indicated time point: persistent/refractory GD, antithyroid drugs over 5 years with positive TRAb. From RNA extracted from PBMCs, the TCR library was made. Roughly 10 milliliters of peripheral blood were taken and placed in EDTA tubes. This clonotype was counted at least ten times. Its antigen remains unidentified. Relying on iRepertoire HTBI primers and Arm-PCR of CDR3 regions, the team built TCR beta libraries. One entry per CDR3 protein, called by TCRdb with MiXCR from the multiplex PCR reads. Of under 500,000 distinct CDR3 sequences listed, less than 25% were seen once; the top ten hold approximately 7.8%.

Source: peripheral blood mononuclear cells (PBMCs), taken when the disease was refractory, from a patient treated with antithyroid drugs. The clonotype comes from a female donor with Graves disease. The chain joins TRBV24-1 to TRBJ1-4, with TRBD1 matching over 7 bases. The CDR3 reads CATSPTGSNEKLFF. The CDR3 DNA follows: TGTGCCACCAGTCCGACAGGGTCTAATGAAAAACTGTTTTTT.